Detailed here is one T cell receptor (beta chain). Its specificity is not known. The data were produced by immunoSEQ multiplex PCR, yet TCRdb's version contains in-frame clones alone and is incomplete. This table holds over 60,000 clones, around 87% found once. V was trimmed by 4 bases and J by 9 bases, leaving 11 bases between them. This CDR3 has 12 residues. Germline CDR1 and CDR2: SGHRS and YFSETQ. The data were obtained in a study of radiotherapy plus CTLA-4 blockade in lung cancer. Enrolled patients, whose metastatic non-small-cell lung cancer was chemo-refractory, received focal radiation plus CTLA-4 blockade with ipilimumab. Whole-study results and caveats: The best prediction of response reportedly came from early blood T cell clone dynamics, with interferon-beta. There was expansion of tumor-derived TCR clones in blood after radiotherapy plus ipilimumab.

The rearrangement links TRBV5-1 to TRBJ2-1; D may be TRBD1 or TRBD2 (5 bases each). Sequences were derived from peripheral blood, sampled from a patient treated with radiotherapy plus ipilimumab. The sequence was collected from a human donor with non-small cell lung cancer that progressed on radiotherapy plus ipilimumab. This chain's CDR3 is CASSGTSAEQFF. CDR3 bases: TGCGCCAGCAGCGGGACGAGTGCTGAGCAGTTCTTC.